These 27 T cell receptor beta chains were all obtained from the same sample, sequenced in a study of blood T cell repertoires in COVID-19 (dated by TCRdb to the early 2020s). Library construction relied on the immunoSEQ multiplex PCR assay. TCRdb took this table from immuneACCESS and kept in-frame rearrangements with V and J called. Such tables lack part of the clones; where checked against another copy, unresolved V genes explain under half of the gap, and the rest is unexplained. The sample records about 300,000 clones, approximately 89% of which are singletons. The ten most abundant clones make up approximately 6.6% of the sample. The material sequenced was peripheral blood. The receptor source for this set is a woman under 40 who had recovered from COVID-19.

In this sample, this clone turned up a few times. The chain has TRBV7-9 and TRBJ2-7; D perhaps matches TRBD2 (5 bases). Germline CDR1 SEHNR, CDR2 FQNEAQ (reference sequence). Deletions cut 6 bases from V and 1 base from J, with 19 bases between. The CDR3 consists of 16 residues. CDR3 residues: CASRHGSRTPSYEQYF. In DNA form, the CDR3 reads TGTGCCAGCAGACACGGAAGCCGGACTCCTTCCTACGAGCAGTACTTC.

The chain recombines TRBV27 with TRBJ2-7; TRBD1 agrees at 9 bases. CDR1 is MNHEY and CDR2 is SMNVEV in the germline V gene (reference sequence). The V gene end was trimmed by 4 bases and the J gene end by 5 bases; junction bases not matched to a gene: 6. This CDR3 spans 14 amino acids. The chain's CDR3 is CASSSRTGANEQYF. CDR3 in DNA: TGTGCCAGCAGTTCCCGGACAGGGGCAAACGAGCAGTACTTC.

The rearrangement uses TRBV7-3 and TRBJ2-2; perhaps TRBD2 as D (5 bases). Germline V gene data show CDR1 as SGHTA and CDR2 as FQGTGA. This CDR3 is 14 amino acids long. V dropped 4 bases and J dropped 6 bases, with 12 bases sitting between them. The CDR3 nucleotides read TGTGCCAGCAGCTCCATTGGCGGGTCCGGGGAGCTGTTTTTT. This sequence encodes CASSSIGGSGELFF.

The count of this clone is one. The chain is built from TRBV2 and TRBJ1-2; 8 positions match TRBD1. V gave up 1 base and J gave up 4 bases; unmatched junction bases: 5. Germline CDR1 SNHLY, CDR2 FYNNEI. The CDR3 consists of 15 residues. CDR3 sequence (DNA): TGTGCCAGCAGTGAAGACGACAGGGGTCTCTATGGCTACACCTTC. Residues: CASSEDDRGLYGYTF.

Of note for this clone: The same CDR3 arises from other DNA sequences in this sample as well. V is TRBV5-1 and J is TRBJ2-5; unclear D gene. This CDR3 is built from 13 residues. CDR1 and CDR2 (germline): SGHRS, YFSETQ. V gave up 0 bases and J gave up 5 bases, with 8 bases separating them. In DNA form, the CDR3 reads TGCGCCAGCAGCTTGGGAGGTCGGGAGACCCAGTACTTC. Protein: CASSLGGRETQYF.

The rearrangement links TRBV19 to TRBJ1-5; TRBD1 aligns across 7 bases. V gave up 6 bases and J gave up 3 bases; unmatched junction bases: 8. The CDR3 spans 15 residues. Germline CDR1 LNHDA, CDR2 SQIVND (reference sequence). The CDR3 DNA reads TGTGCCAGTAGCCCGGACAGGTACGACAATCAGCCCCAGCATTTT. Its translation is CASSPDRYDNQPQHF.

V gene TRBV6-1 combines with J gene TRBJ1-1; TRBD1 matches at 7 bases. Germline loops: CDR1 MNHNS, CDR2 SASEGT. The CDR3 consists of 15 residues. V lost 2 bases, J lost 1 base, and 4 bases stayed unmatched. In DNA form, the CDR3 reads TGTGCCAGCAGTGAAAACACAGGGGAGAACACTGAAGCTTTCTTT. Amino acid sequence: CASSENTGENTEAFF.

V is TRBV27 and J is TRBJ2-1; D perhaps matches TRBD2 (7 bases). The CDR3 is 15 amino acids. Germline CDR1 is MNHEY and CDR2 is SMNVEV (reference sequence). V was clipped by 0 bases and J by 6 bases, with 12 bases between them. CDR3 residues: CASSLSRGRGNEQFF. In nucleotides, the CDR3 is TGTGCCAGCAGTTTATCGCGGGGGCGCGGCAATGAGCAGTTCTTC.

This chain links TRBV3-1 (or the pseudogene TRBV3-2) with TRBJ2-4, with 7 bases matching TRBD2. The J segment lost 0 bases and the V segment lost 0 bases, leaving 8 bases of the junction unmatched. The V gene's germline CDR1 is LGHDT and CDR2 YNNKEL (reference sequence). The CDR3 is made up of 18 amino acids. DNA of the CDR3: TGTGCCAGCAGCCAAGATTACCCCCGGGGGGAAGCCAAAAACATTCAGTACTTC. This gives the protein CASSQDYPRGEAKNIQYF.

V and J are TRBV6-5 and TRBJ2-7; 10 nucleotides agree with TRBD1. Germline assignment: CDR1 MNHEY and CDR2 SVGAGI. Trimming at V came to 7 bases and at J to 3 bases, leaving 6 bases not matched to a gene. The CDR3 is 14 residues long. CDR3 residues: CASTGTGVIYEQYF. CDR3 in DNA: TGTGCCAGCACTGGGACAGGGGTAATCTACGAGCAGTACTTC.

This chain uses TRBV5-1 with TRBJ2-3, with 8 bases lining up with TRBD2. The germline V gene encodes CDR1 SGHRS and CDR2 YFSETQ. The CDR3 is 17 residues long. The V segment lost 0 bases and the J segment 1 base; nucleotides outside the gene matches: 7. As DNA, the CDR3 is TGCGCCAGCAGCTTGGCCGCTAATAGCGGGGGCACAGATACGCAGTATTTT. Its translation: CASSLAANSGGTDTQYF.

This sequence joins TRBV7-2 and TRBJ2-1; 8 bases align to TRBD1. Per the germline V gene, CDR1 is SGHTA and CDR2 is FQGNSA. The CDR3 extends over 16 amino acids. V shed 5 bases, J shed 5 bases, and the junction held 11 bases outside the gene matches. As DNA, the CDR3 is TGTGCCAGCAGCCCCCTCCCGGACAGGGACAACAATGAGCAGTTCTTC. Amino acid sequence: CASSPLPDRDNNEQFF.

The CDR3 loop reads CASGETSGTDTQYF. CDR3 coding DNA: TGTGCCAGCGGAGAAACTAGCGGGACAGATACGCAGTATTTT. V and J are TRBV9 and TRBJ2-3; 9 nucleotides line up with TRBD2. Germline V gives CDR1 SGDLS, CDR2 YYNGEE. This CDR3 spans 14 amino acids. V gave up 7 bases and J gave up 3 bases; unmatched junction bases: 6.

The chain carries TRBV7-6 and TRBJ1-3; D is uncertain. Between the trimmed V and J ends, which lost 4 bases and 3 bases, there was a span of 25 bases. This CDR3 is built from 19 residues. Germline CDR1 SGHVS, CDR2 FNYEAQ. In DNA, the CDR3 is TGTGCCAGCAGCTGGAGGCCCGTGGGCGTGGGGTTCCGTGGAAACACCATATATTTT. Protein: CASSWRPVGVGFRGNTIYF.

Written as DNA, the CDR3 is TGCGCCAGCAGCCAACGACAGGGAAGAAATAATTCACCCCTCCACTTT. It yields the protein CASSQRQGRNNSPLHF. The V and J genes are TRBV4-1 and TRBJ1-6, with 7 bases identical to TRBD1. The CDR3 length is 16 residues. Germline trimming cut 2 bases from V and 5 bases from J; bases unmatched to any gene: 6. Per the germline V gene, CDR1 is MGHRA and CDR2 is YSYEKL.

The rearrangement links TRBV7-6 to TRBJ1-1, with D perhaps matching TRBD1 (6 bases). Trimming cost V 1 base and J 7 bases, with 10 bases left between them. The CDR3 runs to 13 residues. The germline CDR1 and CDR2 sequences are SGHVS and FNYEAQ. The CDR3 protein is CASSLDREGEAFF. The CDR3 bases are TGTGCCAGCAGCTTAGACAGGGAAGGTGAAGCTTTCTTT.

The chain joins TRBV5-6 to TRBJ2-3; D ambiguous. The V gene lost 1 base and the J gene lost 0 bases, with 9 bases spanning the gap. Germline CDR1 and CDR2: SGHDT and YYEEEE. This CDR3 contains 15 residues. CDR3 residues: CASSLSGSSTDTQYF. CDR3 coding DNA: TGTGCCAGCAGCTTGTCAGGATCTAGCACAGATACGCAGTATTTT. Drawing the rest from reference TRBV5-6 and TRBJ2-3, the complete variable domain is DAGVTQSPTHLIKTRGQQVTLRCSPKSGHDTVSWYQQALGQGPQFIFQYYEEEERQRGNFPDRFSGHQFPNYSSELNVNALLLGDSALYLCASSLSGSSTDTQYFGPGTRLTVL.

This chain uses TRBV5-1 with TRBJ2-5, with D possibly matching TRBD2 (5 bases). Germline values: CDR1 SGHRS, CDR2 YFSETQ. V shed 0 bases and J shed 3 bases, with 9 bases lying between them. CDR3 length: 14 residues. The CDR3 DNA reads TGCGCCAGCAGCTTGGAACCGCGGGAAGAGACCCAGTACTTC. This sequence encodes CASSLEPREETQYF.

The gene calls are TRBV5-1 and TRBJ1-2; D perhaps matches TRBD1 (6 bases). Germline CDR1 SGHRS, CDR2 YFSETQ. The length of the CDR3 is 15 residues. The germline V and J ends were trimmed by 4 bases and 5 bases, with 18 bases remaining between them. The CDR3 sequence is CASSPEGDRYYGYTF. CDR3 bases: TGCGCCAGCAGCCCGGAAGGAGACAGGTATTATGGCTACACCTTC.

This clone was found once. The chain employs TRBV27 and TRBJ2-1; 8 positions match TRBD1. This CDR3 has 16 amino acids. J lost 3 bases, V lost 5 bases, and 9 bases had no gene match. Germline V gene data show CDR1 as MNHEY and CDR2 as SMNVEV (reference sequence). The DNA for the CDR3 is TGTGCCAGCAGTGCCTCCTTGGGACAGGTCTACAATGAGCAGTTCTTC. Translated, it gives CASSASLGQVYNEQFF.

The chain joins TRBV28 to TRBJ1-4; D is uncertain. This CDR3 comprises 12 residues. Germline V gene lookup returns CDR1 MDHEN and CDR2 SYDVKM. Trimming shortened V by 3 bases and J by 11 bases, and 10 bases separated the two germline ends. Here the CDR3 DNA reads TGTGCCAGCAGTTTCTCGACCAGGAAACTGTTTTTT. Its translation: CASSFSTRKLFF.

This clone appeared a few times. The chain has TRBV4-2 and TRBJ1-2; weak D call: TRBD1 (6 bases). Between the trimmed V and J ends, which lost 4 bases and 3 bases, there was a span of 15 bases. Germline lookup yields CDR1 LGHNA and CDR2 YNFKEQ. This CDR3 has 15 residues. As DNA, the CDR3 is TGTGCCAGCAGCCCGGGGAGGGGGATTCACTATGGCTACACCTTC. Translated: CASSPGRGIHYGYTF.

This chain uses TRBV7-3 with TRBJ2-5, with 7 bases lining up with TRBD2. Germline loops: CDR1 SGHTA, CDR2 FQGTGA. CDR3 length equals 14 residues. V lost 2 bases to trimming and J lost 7 bases; unmatched junction nucleotides: 7. The CDR3 protein is CASSLGEGSGTQYF. In nucleotides, the CDR3 is TGTGCCAGCAGCTTAGGGGAGGGGTCGGGGACCCAGTACTTC.

The sample holds one count of this clone. The chain uses TRBV9 and TRBJ2-1; D remains unclear. V lost 4 bases to trimming and J lost 1 base, with 12 bases between them. CDR1 is SGDLS, CDR2 YYNGEE, per germline. CDR3 length: 15 residues. The CDR3 DNA is TGTGCCAGCAGCCCACCTCCGGGTTCCTACAATGAGCAGTTCTTC. Its protein is CASSPPPGSYNEQFF.

The V call is TRBV7-2, the J call TRBJ1-2; a possible D gene is TRBD1 (5 bases). Germline V lookup: CDR1 SGHTA, CDR2 FQGNSA. The CDR3 runs 13 residues. V shed 2 bases and J shed 8 bases, with 12 bases lying between them. CDR3 sequence reads: CASSLSGPLGYTF. The CDR3 bases are TGTGCCAGCAGCTTATCAGGGCCTCTCGGCTACACCTTC.

Of note for this clone: The identical CDR3 is also encoded by other nucleotide sequences in the sample. CDR3 DNA: TGTGCCAGCAGTTACGACACTAATCAGCCCCAGCATTTT. Amino acids: CASSYDTNQPQHF. The chain joins TRBV6-5 to TRBJ1-5; D not certain. The germline V gene encodes CDR1 MNHEY and CDR2 SVGAGI. The ends were cut back, 2 bases at V and 4 bases at J, with 6 bases in the middle. The CDR3 sequence is 13 residues long.

V is TRBV2 and J is TRBJ2-5; possibly TRBD1 for D (5 bases). V was shortened by 9 bases and J by 5 bases, with 10 bases between the two germline ends. The CDR3 runs to 11 residues. Per the germline V gene, CDR1 is SNHLY and CDR2 is FYNNEI. Here the CDR3 reads CASTGLETQYF. In DNA, the CDR3 is TGTGCCAGTACAGGTTTGGAGACCCAGTACTTC.